This record looks at one TCR beta chain sequence and its context. Its cognate antigen is unknown. The sample originates from a study of PD-L1 blockade in urothelial cancer. As for the study in general: Patients had received 0 to 3 prior chemotherapy regimens. Blood analysis occurred 3 weeks (second dose) and 6 weeks after treatment start.

General study points: In blood at 3 weeks, tumor-associated clones expanded more among patients with durable benefit. A pretreatment blood TCR clonality that fell below the median predicted better progression-free and overall survival.

Sequenced by immunoSEQ multiplex PCR; TCRdb stores in-frame clones only, minus some. The top ten hold 3.5% to 5.5% of the sample, which has approximately 58,000 clones, over 70% seen once. Germline V gene data show CDR1 as SGHRS and CDR2 as YFSETQ. CDR3 length equals 16 residues. V shed 3 bases, J shed 4 bases, and the junction held 10 bases outside the gene matches. This clonotype was sampled from a man between 65 and 85 years old with urothelial cancer. This chain joins TRBV5-1 and TRBJ2-1; TRBD2 agrees at 7 bases. The material sequenced was PBMCs, taken around atezolizumab (anti-PD-L1) treatment. CDR3 in amino acids: CASSSLPSGGYNEQFF. The CDR3 region has the DNA TGCGCCAGCAGCTCCCTCCCTAGCGGAGGTTACAATGAGCAGTTCTTC.